This T cell receptor (beta chain) originates from a study of vaccination and CD4 T cells after COVID-19. Study-level information: Overlapping spike peptides of SARS-CoV-2, HCoV-NL63, HCoV-OC43 and HCoV-229E stimulated the cells.

Points on this clonotype: Its antigen is unidentified.

Sample treatment: roughly 10-day PBMC culture with coronavirus spike peptide pools or control peptides (ViraFEST assay). The CDR3 is made up of 15 amino acids. The germline CDR1 and CDR2 sequences are LNHNV and YYDKDF (reference sequence). The V gene lost 0 bases and the J gene lost 7 bases, with 13 bases spanning the gap. The Oncomine TCR Beta short-read assay generated sequence data from the DNA of cultured CD4+ T cells. TCRdb used MiXCR to reprocess the PCR reads, holding one entry per CDR3 protein. The sample holds approximately 21,000 distinct CDR3 sequences, 45% to 70% seen once. Input material: CD4+ T cells from blood, cultured in vitro. The clonotype originates from a human donor who had recovered from COVID-19. This chain uses TRBV15 with TRBJ1-5; maybe TRBD1 (5 bases). The CDR3 protein is CATSRDGTPFQPQHF. The CDR3 DNA sequence: TGTGCCACCAGCAGAGATGGGACCCCCTTCCAGCCCCAGCATTTT.